This TCR beta chain comes out of a study of T cells in Graves' hyperthyroidism and ophthalmopathy. Clinical symptoms, serum thyroxine, TRAb, thyroid ultrasound and orbital computed tomography established diagnosis. Trimming left V 1 base short and J 3 bases short, with 9 bases between. Germline values: CDR1 SNHLY, CDR2 FYNNEI. The CDR3 extends over 14 amino acids. Template material for amplifying TCR beta CDR3 regions consisted of RNA transcripts. A first-round RT-PCR of the TCR CDR3 used the HTBI primer set. TCRdb re-called the multiplex PCR reads through MiXCR, storing one row per CDR3 protein. Among 300,000 to 450,000 distinct CDR3 sequences listed, approximately 15% were seen once.

This receptor was identified in a woman aged 60-70 years with Graves' hyperthyroidism. V is TRBV2 and J is TRBJ1-2; D unclear. The sequencing sample was made of blood. CDR3 loop: CASSEEGLHYGYTF. The DNA of the CDR3 is TGTGCCAGCAGTGAAGAGGGCCTCCACTATGGCTACACCTTC.